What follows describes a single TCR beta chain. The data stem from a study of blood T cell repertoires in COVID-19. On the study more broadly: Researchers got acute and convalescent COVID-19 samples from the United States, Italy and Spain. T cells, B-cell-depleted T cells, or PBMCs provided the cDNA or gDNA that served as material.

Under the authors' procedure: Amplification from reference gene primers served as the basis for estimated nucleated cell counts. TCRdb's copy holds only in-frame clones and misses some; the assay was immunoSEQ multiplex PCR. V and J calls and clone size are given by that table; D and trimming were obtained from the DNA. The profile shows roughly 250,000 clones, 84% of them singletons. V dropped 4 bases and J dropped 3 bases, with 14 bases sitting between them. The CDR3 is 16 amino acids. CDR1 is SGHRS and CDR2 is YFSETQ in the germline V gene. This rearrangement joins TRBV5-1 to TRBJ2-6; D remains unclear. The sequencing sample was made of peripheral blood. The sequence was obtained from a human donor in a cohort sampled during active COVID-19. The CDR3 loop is CASSTDTTSGANVLTF. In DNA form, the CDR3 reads TGCGCCAGCAGCACCGACACGACGAGTGGGGCCAACGTCCTGACTTTC.